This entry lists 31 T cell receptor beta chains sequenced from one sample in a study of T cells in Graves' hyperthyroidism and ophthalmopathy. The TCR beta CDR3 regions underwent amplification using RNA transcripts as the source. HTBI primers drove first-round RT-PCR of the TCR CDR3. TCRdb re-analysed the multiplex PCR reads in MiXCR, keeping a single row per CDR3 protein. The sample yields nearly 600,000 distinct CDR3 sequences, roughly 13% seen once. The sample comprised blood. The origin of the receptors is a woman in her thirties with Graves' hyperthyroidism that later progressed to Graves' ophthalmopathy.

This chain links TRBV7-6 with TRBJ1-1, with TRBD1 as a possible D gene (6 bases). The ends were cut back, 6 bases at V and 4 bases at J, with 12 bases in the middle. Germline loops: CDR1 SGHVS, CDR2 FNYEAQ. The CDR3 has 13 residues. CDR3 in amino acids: CASSQTGITEAFF. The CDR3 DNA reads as TGTGCCAGCAGTCAGACAGGTATCACTGAAGCTTTCTTT.

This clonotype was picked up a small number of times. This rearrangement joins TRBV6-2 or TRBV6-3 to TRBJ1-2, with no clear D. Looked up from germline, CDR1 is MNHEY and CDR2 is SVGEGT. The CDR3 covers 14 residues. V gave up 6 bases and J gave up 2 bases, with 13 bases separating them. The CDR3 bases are TGTGCCAGCAGCCTACCCAAAACGAACTATGGCTACACCTTC. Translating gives CASSLPKTNYGYTF.

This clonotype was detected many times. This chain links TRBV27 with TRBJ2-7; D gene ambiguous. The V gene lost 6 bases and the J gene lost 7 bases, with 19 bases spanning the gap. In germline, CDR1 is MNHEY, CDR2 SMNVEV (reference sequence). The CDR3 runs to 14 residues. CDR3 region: CASSLHRKSGEQYF. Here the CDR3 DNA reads TGTGCCAGCAGCCTCCATCGTAAGTCGGGTGAGCAGTACTTC.

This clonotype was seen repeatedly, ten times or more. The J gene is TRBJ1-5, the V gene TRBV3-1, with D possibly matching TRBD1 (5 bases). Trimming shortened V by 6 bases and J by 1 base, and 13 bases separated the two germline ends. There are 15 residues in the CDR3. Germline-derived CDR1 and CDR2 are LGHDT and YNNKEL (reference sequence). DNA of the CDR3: TGTGCCAGCAGTCAACAGGACGGAAGCAATCAGCCCCAGCATTTT. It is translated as CASSQQDGSNQPQHF. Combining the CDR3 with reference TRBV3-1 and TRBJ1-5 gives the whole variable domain DTAVSQTPKYLVTQMGNDKSIKCEQNLGHDTMYWYKQDSKKFLKIMFSYNNKELIINETVPNRFSPKSPDKAHLNLHINSLELGDSAVYFCASSQQDGSNQPQHFGDGTRLSIL.

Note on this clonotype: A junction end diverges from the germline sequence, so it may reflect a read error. CDR3 sequence reads: CAGSLWGPHQPQHF. The CDR3 nucleotides are TGTGCCGGCAGTTTATGGGGGCCCCACCAGCCCCAGCATTTT. V and J are TRBV28 and TRBJ1-5; possible D gene TRBD1, 6 bases. This CDR3 comprises 14 residues. CDR1 and CDR2 (germline): MDHEN, SYDVKM.

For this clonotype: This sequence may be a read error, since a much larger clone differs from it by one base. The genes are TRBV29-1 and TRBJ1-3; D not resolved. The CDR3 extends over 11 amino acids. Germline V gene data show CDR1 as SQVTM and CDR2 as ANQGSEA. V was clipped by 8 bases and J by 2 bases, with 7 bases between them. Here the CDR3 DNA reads TGCAGCCTCGCCACTGGAAACACCATATATTTT. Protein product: CSLATGNTIYF.

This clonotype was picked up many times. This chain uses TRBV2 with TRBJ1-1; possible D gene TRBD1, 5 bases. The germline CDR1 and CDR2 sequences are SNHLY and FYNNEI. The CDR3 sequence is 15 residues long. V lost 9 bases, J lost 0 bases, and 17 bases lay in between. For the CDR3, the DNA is TGTGCCAGACACGGGGGGGTACCAATGAACACTGAAGCTTTCTTT. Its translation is CARHGGVPMNTEAFF.

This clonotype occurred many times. CDR3 in DNA: TGTGCCAGCACCCAGCCGTCCGGGTCTCGAAACACCATATATTTT. Its translation: CASTQPSGSRNTIYF. The chain joins TRBV12-3 or TRBV12-4 to TRBJ1-3; D gene ambiguous. The CDR3 loop spans 15 amino acids. V was cut by 7 bases and J by 5 bases, with 18 bases left in between.

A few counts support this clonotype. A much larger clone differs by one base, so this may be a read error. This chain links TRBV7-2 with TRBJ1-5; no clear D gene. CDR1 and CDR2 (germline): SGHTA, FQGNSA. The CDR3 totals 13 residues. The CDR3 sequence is CAGSQITNQPQHF. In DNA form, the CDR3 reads TGTGCCGGCAGCCAGATAACAAATCAGCCCCAGCATTTT.

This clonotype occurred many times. Here the CDR3 reads CASSQVPGVNTEAFF. Written as DNA, the CDR3 is TGTGCCAGCAGCCAAGTCCCGGGAGTGAACACTGAAGCTTTCTTT. The V and J genes are TRBV14 and TRBJ1-1, with D unresolved. The CDR3 spans 15 residues. Trimming stripped 1 base from V and 0 bases from J, with 9 bases between. Germline V gene lookup returns CDR1 SGHDN and CDR2 FVKESK.

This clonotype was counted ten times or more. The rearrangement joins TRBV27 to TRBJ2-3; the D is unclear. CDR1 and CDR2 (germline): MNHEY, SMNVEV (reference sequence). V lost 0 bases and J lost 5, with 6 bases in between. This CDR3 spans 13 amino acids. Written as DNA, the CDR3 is TGTGCCAGCAGTTTATCACTTCAAGATACGCAGTATTTT. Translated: CASSLSLQDTQYF.

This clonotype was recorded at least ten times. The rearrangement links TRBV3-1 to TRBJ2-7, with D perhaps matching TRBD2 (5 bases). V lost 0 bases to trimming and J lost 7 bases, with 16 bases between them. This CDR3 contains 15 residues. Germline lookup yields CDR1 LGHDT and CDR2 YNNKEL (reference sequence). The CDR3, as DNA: TGTGCCAGCAGCCAAGAAGGGATAGAGGGAAATGAGCAGTACTTC. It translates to CASSQEGIEGNEQYF.

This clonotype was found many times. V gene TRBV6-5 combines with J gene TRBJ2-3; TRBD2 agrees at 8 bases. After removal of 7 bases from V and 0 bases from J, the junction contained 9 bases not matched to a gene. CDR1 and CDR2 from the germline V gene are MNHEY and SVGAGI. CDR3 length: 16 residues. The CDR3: CASIIGRGDSTDTQYF. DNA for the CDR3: TGTGCCAGCATTATCGGGAGGGGCGATAGCACAGATACGCAGTATTTT.

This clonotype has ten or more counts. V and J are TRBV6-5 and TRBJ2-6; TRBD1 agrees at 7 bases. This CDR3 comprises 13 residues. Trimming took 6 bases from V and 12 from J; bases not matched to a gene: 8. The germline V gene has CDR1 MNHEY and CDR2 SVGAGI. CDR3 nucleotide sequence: TGTGCCAGCAGCTCAGACAGGGTAGGCGTCCTGACTTTC. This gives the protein CASSSDRVGVLTF.

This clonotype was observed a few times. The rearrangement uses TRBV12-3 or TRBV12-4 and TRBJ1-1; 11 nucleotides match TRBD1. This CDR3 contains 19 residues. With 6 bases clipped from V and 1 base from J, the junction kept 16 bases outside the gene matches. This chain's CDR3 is CASSVVPTGTGGWNTEAFF. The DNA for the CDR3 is TGTGCCAGCAGCGTAGTTCCAACCGGGACAGGGGGATGGAACACTGAAGCTTTCTTT.

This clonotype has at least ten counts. The CDR3 loop is CASRRGGGETQYF. The CDR3 DNA is TGTGCCAGCAGGAGAGGTGGAGGGGAGACCCAGTACTTC. The rearrangement uses TRBV7-2 and TRBJ2-5, with a weak D call TRBD2 (6 bases). With 6 bases removed from V and 5 bases from J, the gap between germline ends came to 13 bases. Germline V gene data show CDR1 as SGHTA and CDR2 as FQGNSA. The CDR3 sequence is 13 residues long.

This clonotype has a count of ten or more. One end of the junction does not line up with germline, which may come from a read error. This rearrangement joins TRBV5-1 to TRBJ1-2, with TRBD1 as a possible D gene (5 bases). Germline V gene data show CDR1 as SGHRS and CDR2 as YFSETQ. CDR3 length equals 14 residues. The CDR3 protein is CAGSLTGTAYGYTF. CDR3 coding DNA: TGCGCCGGCAGCTTGACCGGGACGGCCTATGGCTACACCTTC.

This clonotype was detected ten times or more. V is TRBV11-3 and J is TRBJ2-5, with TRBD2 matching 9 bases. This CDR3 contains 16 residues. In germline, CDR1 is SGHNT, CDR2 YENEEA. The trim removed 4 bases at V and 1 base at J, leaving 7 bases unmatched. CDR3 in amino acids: CASSSLGTSLQETQYF. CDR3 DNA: TGTGCCAGCAGCTCCCTGGGGACTAGCCTCCAAGAGACCCAGTACTTC.

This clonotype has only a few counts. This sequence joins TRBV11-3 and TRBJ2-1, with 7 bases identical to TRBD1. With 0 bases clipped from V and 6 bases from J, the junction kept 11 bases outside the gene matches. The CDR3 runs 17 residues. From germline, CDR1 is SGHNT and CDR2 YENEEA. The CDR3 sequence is CASSLDPTTGNPNEQFF. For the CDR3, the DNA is TGTGCCAGCAGCTTAGATCCAACGACAGGGAACCCCAATGAGCAGTTCTTC.

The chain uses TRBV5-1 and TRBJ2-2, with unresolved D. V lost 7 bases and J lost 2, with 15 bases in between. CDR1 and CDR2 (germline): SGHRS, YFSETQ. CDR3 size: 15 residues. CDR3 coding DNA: TGCGCCAGCGCTCCCCCGCCAGAAAACACCGGGGAGCTGTTTTTT. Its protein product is CASAPPPENTGELFF.

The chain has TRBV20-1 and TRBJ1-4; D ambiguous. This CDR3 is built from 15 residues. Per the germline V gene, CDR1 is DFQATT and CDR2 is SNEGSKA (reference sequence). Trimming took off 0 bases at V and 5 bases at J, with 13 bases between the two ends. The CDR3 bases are TGCAGTGCTAGAGATCAAAGGGTATGGAATGAAAAACTGTTTTTT. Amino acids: CSARDQRVWNEKLFF.

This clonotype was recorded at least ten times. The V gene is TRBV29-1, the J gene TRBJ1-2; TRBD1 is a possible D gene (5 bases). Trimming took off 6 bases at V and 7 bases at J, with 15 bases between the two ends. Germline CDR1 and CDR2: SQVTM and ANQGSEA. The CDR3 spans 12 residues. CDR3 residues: CSVWGTDAGYTF. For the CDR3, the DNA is TGCAGCGTCTGGGGCACAGACGCTGGCTACACCTTC.

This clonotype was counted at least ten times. This CDR3 is CASSSLWTSGRRNTGELFF. The CDR3 nucleotides are TGTGCCAGCAGCTCCCTGTGGACTAGCGGGAGGCGGAACACCGGGGAGCTGTTTTTT. The chain combines TRBV7-3 with TRBJ2-2, with 14 bases lining up with TRBD2. CDR3 length: 19 amino acids. Unmatched junction bases numbered 8, after V lost 4 bases and J lost 1 base. The germline V gene encodes CDR1 SGHTA and CDR2 FQGTGA.

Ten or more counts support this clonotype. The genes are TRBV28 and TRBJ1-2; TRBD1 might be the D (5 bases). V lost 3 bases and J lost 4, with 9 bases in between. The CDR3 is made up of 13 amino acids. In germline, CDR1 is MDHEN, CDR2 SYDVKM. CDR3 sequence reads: CASSLGPAYGYTF. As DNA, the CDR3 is TGTGCCAGCAGTTTGGGACCGGCCTATGGCTACACCTTC.

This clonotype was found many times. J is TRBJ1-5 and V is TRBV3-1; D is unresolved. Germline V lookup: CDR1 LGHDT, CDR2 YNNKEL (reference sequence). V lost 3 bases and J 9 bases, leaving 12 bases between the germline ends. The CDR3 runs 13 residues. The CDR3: CASSQIRNGPQHF. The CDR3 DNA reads TGTGCCAGCAGCCAGATCCGAAATGGGCCCCAGCATTTT.

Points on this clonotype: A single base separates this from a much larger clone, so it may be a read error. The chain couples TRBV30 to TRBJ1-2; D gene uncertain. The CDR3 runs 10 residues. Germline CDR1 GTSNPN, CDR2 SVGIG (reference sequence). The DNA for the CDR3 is TGTAGTATTGGTAGCTATGGCAACACCTTC. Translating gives CSIGSYGNTF.

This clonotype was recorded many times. CDR3 sequence (DNA): TGTGCCAGCAGTCAGGACCTGATGGGGACCCGGGGAGAGACCCAGTACTTC. Amino acids: CASSQDLMGTRGETQYF. The chain joins TRBV6-2 or TRBV6-3 to TRBJ2-5; D possibly uses TRBD1 or TRBD2 (5 bases each). Trimming stripped 5 bases from V and 4 bases from J, with 23 bases between. From germline, CDR1 is MNHEY and CDR2 SVGEGT. The CDR3 is 17 amino acids.

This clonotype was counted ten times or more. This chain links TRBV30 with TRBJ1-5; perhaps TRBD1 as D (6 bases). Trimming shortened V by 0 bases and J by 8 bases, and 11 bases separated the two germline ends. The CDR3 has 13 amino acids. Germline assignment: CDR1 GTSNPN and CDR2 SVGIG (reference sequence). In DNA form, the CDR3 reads TGTGCCTGGAGTGTATGGACAGCGGAGCCCCAGCATTTT. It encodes CAWSVWTAEPQHF.

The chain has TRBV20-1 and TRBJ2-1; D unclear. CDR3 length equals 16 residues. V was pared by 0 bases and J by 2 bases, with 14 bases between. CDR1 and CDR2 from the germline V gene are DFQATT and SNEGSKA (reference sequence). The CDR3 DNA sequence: TGCAGTGCTAGAGACCGCGTGGACCCCCCCTACAATGAGCAGTTCTTC. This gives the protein CSARDRVDPPYNEQFF.

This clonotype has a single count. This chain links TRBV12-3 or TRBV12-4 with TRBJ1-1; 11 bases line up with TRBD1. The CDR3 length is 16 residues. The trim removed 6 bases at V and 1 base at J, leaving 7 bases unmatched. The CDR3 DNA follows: TGTGCCAGCAGCCGGACAGGGGGCTTGGGGAACACTGAAGCTTTCTTT. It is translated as CASSRTGGLGNTEAFF.

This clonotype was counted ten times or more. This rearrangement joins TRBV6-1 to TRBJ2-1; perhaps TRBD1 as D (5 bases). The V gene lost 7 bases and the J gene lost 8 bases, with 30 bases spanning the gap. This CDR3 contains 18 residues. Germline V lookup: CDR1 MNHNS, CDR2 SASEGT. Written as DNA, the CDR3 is TGTGCCAGCAAGTTTTCGTGGGTAAAAAGGGGCGTGTGGGATGAGCAGTTCTTC. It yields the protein CASKFSWVKRGVWDEQFF.